This T cell receptor (beta chain) comes out of a study of shared clonotypes between healthy human individuals. The overall study: Researchers assigned three CD4 naive, three CD4 memory, two CD8 naive and one CD8 memory plate to each donor.

Naive CD8 cells lacked CD45RO and underwent positive selection for CCR7, leaving out terminally differentiated effector memory CD45RA+ cells. Germline values: CDR1 LNHDA, CDR2 SQIVND (reference sequence). CDR3 length: 14 amino acids. The V gene end was trimmed by 5 bases and the J gene end by 4 bases; junction bases not matched to a gene: 3. Sequencing was performed with immunoSEQ multiplex PCR; in TCRdb, only in-frame clones are kept and a portion is missing. The sample lists approximately 840,000 clones; 90% to 98% were seen once. The clonotype was recovered from a man aged 30 to 45 in good health. V usage is TRBV19 and J usage is TRBJ2-3, with 10 positions matching TRBD1. The sequencing input was naive CD8+ T cells sorted from blood. The CDR3 region is CASSPDRGADTQYF. The CDR3 DNA is TGTGCCAGTAGTCCGGACAGGGGGGCAGATACGCAGTATTTT.